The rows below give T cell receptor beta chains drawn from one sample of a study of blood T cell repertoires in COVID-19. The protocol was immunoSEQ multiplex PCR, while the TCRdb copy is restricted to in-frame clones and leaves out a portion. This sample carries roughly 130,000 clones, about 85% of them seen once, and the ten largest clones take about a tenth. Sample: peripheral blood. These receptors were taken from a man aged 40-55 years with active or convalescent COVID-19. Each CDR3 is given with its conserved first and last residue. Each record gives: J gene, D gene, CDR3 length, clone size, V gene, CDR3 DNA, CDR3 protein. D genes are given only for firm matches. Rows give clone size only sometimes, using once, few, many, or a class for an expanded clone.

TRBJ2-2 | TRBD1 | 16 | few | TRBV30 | TGTGCCTGGGTACGCAAGGGACAGATGAACACCGGGGAGCTGTTTTTT | CAWVRKGQMNTGELFF
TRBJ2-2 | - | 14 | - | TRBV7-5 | TGTGTCAGCCCGGACAGGGATAACACCGGGGAGCTGTTTTTT | CVSPDRDNTGELFF
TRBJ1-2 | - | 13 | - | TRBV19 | TGTGCCAGTAGTAAGGAGGGGAGCTATGGCTACACCTTC | CASSKEGSYGYTF
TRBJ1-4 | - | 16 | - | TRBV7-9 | TGTGCCAGCAGGTCAGGGGTAGTTGCAACTAATGAAAAACTGTTTTTT | CASRSGVVATNEKLFF
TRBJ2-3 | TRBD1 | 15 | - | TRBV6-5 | TGTGCCAGCAGGGGTACAGGGGTCAGCACAGATACGCAGTATTTT | CASRGTGVSTDTQYF
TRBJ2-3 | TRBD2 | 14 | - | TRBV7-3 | TGTGCCAGCAGCCCGTCCGGGGGGGTGGGTACGCAGTATTTT | CASSPSGGVGTQYF
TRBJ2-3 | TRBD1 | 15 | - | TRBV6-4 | TGTGCCAGCAGCAAGGGGACAGGCAGCACAGATACGCAGTATTTT | CASSKGTGSTDTQYF
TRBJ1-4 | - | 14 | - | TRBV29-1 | TGCAGCGTTGAAGATTCAGGGGTGGTTGAAAAACTGTTTTTT | CSVEDSGVVEKLFF
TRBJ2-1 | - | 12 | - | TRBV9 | TGTGCCAGCAGCGTAGTCAGGGGTGAGCAGTTCTTC | CASSVVRGEQFF
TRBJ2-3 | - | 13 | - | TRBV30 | TGTGCCTGGAGTGAAACACGCACAGATACGCAGTATTTT | CAWSETRTDTQYF
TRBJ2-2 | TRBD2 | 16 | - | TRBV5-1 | TGCGCCAGCAGCCTAGGACTAGCGGGAATCACCGGGGAGCTGTTTTTT | CASSLGLAGITGELFF
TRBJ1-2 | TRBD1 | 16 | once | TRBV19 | TGTGCCAGTACCGAAGGTGGGACAGGGGCTAACTATGGCTACACCTTC | CASTEGGTGANYGYTF
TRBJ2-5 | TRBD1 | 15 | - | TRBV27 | TGTGCCAGCAGACCCAGGACAGGGGGAACCGAGACCCAGTACTTC | CASRPRTGGTETQYF
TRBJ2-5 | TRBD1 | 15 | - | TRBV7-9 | TGTGCCAGCAGCTTCGGCTGGACAGGAAGAGAGACCCAGTACTTC | CASSFGWTGRETQYF
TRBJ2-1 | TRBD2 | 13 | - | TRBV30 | TGTGCCTGGAGTGGCACTAGCGGGGCATCTAAGTTCTTC | CAWSGTSGASKFF
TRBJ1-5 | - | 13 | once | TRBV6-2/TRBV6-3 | TGTGCCAGCAGTTACCCGGGCAATCAGCCCCAGCATTTT | CASSYPGNQPQHF
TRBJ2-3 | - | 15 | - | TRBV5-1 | TGCGCCAGCAGACTGGACAGCTCTAGCACAGATACGCAGTATTTT | CASRLDSSSTDTQYF
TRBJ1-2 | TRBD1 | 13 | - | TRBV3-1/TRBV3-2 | TGTGCCAGCAGCCCAGTACAGGGGGGTGGCTACACCTTC | CASSPVQGGGYTF
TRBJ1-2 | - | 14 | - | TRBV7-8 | TGTGCCAGCAGCCGGAACGGGCGGGGCGGTGGCTACACCTTC | CASSRNGRGGGYTF
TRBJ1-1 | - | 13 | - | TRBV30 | TGTGCCTGGAATCCCCTAATAAACACTGAAGCTTTCTTT | CAWNPLINTEAFF
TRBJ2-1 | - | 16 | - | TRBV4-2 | TGTGCCAGCAGCCGTCCCGGACGGAAGGAGGCCAATGAGCAGTTCTTC | CASSRPGRKEANEQFF
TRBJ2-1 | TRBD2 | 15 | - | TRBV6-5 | TGTGCCAGCAGTTACGGGTGGGGGGGAGTCAATGAGCAGTTCTTC | CASSYGWGGVNEQFF
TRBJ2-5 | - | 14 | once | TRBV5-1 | TGCGCCAGCAGCTTATCAGGGGAACAAGAGACCCAGTACTTC | CASSLSGEQETQYF
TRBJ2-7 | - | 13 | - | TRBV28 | TGTGCCAGCAGGAGGACGGGGGTATACGAGCAGTACTTC | CASRRTGVYEQYF
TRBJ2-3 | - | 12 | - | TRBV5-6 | TGTGCCAGCAGCCAACTCACAGATACGCAGTATTTT | CASSQLTDTQYF
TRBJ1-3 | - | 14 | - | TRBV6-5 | TGTGCCAGCAGCACAGGGTCCTCTGGAAACACCATATATTTT | CASSTGSSGNTIYF
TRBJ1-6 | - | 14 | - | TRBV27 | TGTGCCAGCGCCCGGAGCTCCTATAATTCACCCCTCCACTTT | CASARSSYNSPLHF
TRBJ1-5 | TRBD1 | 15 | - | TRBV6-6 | TGTGCCAGCAGTACTTCAGGGGGCCTTATTCAGCCCCAGCATTTT | CASSTSGGLIQPQHF
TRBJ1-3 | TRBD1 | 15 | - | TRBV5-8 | TGTGCCAGCAGCCTGGGACAGACGGACGGAAACACCATATATTTT | CASSLGQTDGNTIYF
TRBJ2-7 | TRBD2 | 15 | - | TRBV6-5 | TGTGCCAGCAGCTTCCCTAGCGGGGGGGACTACGAGCAGTACTTC | CASSFPSGGDYEQYF
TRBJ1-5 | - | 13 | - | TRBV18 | TGTGCCAGCGCCCGGGACAACAATCAGCCCCAGCATTTT | CASARDNNQPQHF
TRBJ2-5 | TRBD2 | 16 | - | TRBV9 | TGTGCCAGCAGCGTACTCCCCGGGGGGGGCCCAGAGACCCAGTACTTC | CASSVLPGGGPETQYF
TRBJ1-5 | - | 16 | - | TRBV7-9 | TGTGCCAGCAGCTTGTTGGGGGGGAATAGCAATCAGCCCCAGCATTTT | CASSLLGGNSNQPQHF
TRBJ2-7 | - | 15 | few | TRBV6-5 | TGTGCCACTCAGCTTGGGGGGGCCGGAACCTACGAGCAGTACTTC | CATQLGGAGTYEQYF
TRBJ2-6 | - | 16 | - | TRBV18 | TGTGCCAGCTCACCAAAACAGGGCTCTGGGGCCAACGTCCTGACTTTC | CASSPKQGSGANVLTF
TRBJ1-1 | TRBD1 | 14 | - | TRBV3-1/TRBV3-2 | TGTGCCAGCAGCCAACGACAGGGGCAGACTGAAGCTTTCTTT | CASSQRQGQTEAFF
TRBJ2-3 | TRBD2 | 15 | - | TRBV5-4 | TGTGCCAGCAGTCTCGGGGGGGTGGGCACAGATACGCAGTATTTT | CASSLGGVGTDTQYF
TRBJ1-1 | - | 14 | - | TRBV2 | TGTGCCAGCAGGGCGGCGGGGGCGTGGGTTGGAGCTTTCTTT | CASRAAGAWVGAFF
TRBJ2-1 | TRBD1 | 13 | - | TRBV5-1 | TGCGCCAGCAGCTTGGACAGGGGCAATGAGCAGTTCTTC | CASSLDRGNEQFF
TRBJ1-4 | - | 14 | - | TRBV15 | TGTGCCACCAGGCCCTTTAGACAGGATGAAAAACTGTTTTTT | CATRPFRQDEKLFF
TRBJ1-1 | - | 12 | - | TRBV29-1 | TGCAGCGTTGCGACGGGGAACACTGAAGCTTTCTTT | CSVATGNTEAFF
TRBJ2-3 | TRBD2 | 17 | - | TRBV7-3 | TGTGCCAGCAGCCCCCGGACTAGCGGGGGGGCCCCAGATACGCAGTATTTT | CASSPRTSGGAPDTQYF
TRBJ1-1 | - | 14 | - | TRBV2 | TGTGCCAGCACCATGAAGGAGAAAAACACTGAAGCTTTCTTT | CASTMKEKNTEAFF
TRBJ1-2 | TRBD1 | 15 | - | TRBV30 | TGTGCCTGGAGTGTATGGGGACAGGGGAACTATGGCTACACCTTC | CAWSVWGQGNYGYTF